The 10 T cell receptor beta chains below come from one sample, sequenced in a study of graft-versus-host responses after intestinal transplantation. Assay used: immunoSEQ multiplex PCR; TCRdb lists only in-frame clones, some missing. The data show about 90,000 clones, roughly 91% seen once. Antigens of these TCRs are unknown. The sample here was unstimulated CD8+ T cells sorted from spleen or lymph node cells, taken before transplant. The source is a human donor who was the organ donor for an intestinal transplant.

V gene TRBV7-9 combines with J gene TRBJ1-6, with D perhaps matching TRBD1 (5 bases). The germline gives CDR1 SEHNR, CDR2 FQNEAQ (reference sequence). V was trimmed by 11 bases and J by 8 bases, leaving 22 bases between them. The CDR3 runs to 15 residues. CDR3 protein: CAVVGGVGADSPLHF. CDR3 sequence (DNA): TGTGCCGTCGTCGGGGGGGTCGGTGCGGATTCACCCCTCCACTTT.

The sample holds one count of this clone. The gene calls are TRBV7-6 and TRBJ2-1; possible D gene TRBD1, 6 bases. This CDR3 is built from 15 residues. Trimming removed 5 bases at V and 7 bases at J, with 18 bases between. Per the germline V gene, CDR1 is SGHVS and CDR2 is FNYEAQ. The CDR3 reads CASSDIQGRGNEQFF. The CDR3 bases are TGTGCCAGCAGCGATATCCAGGGGAGAGGGAATGAGCAGTTCTTC.

The sample holds a few counts of this clone. The chain couples TRBV5-4 to TRBJ2-2, with no clear D. Looked up from germline, CDR1 is SGHNT and CDR2 is YYREEE (reference sequence). The length of the CDR3 is 15 residues. The V end lost 4 bases, the J end lost 4 bases, and 14 bases lay between the germline ends. CDR3 amino acids: CASSLTLRGTGELFF. The CDR3 nucleotides are TGTGCCAGCAGCCTCACGTTGCGTGGCACCGGGGAGCTGTTTTTT. Using reference TRBV5-4 and TRBJ2-2 for the parts outside the CDR3, the full variable domain is ETGVTQSPTHLIKTRGQQVTLRCSSQSGHNTVSWYQQALGQGPQFIFQYYREEENGRGNFPPRFSGLQFPNYSSELNVNALELDDSALYLCASSLTLRGTGELFFGEGSRLTVL.

V is TRBV9 and J is TRBJ2-2; D is perhaps TRBD1 (5 bases). V lost 5 bases to trimming and J lost 4 bases, with 15 bases between them. The CDR3 extends over 15 amino acids. Germline CDR1 and CDR2: SGDLS and YYNGEE. CDR3 amino acids: CASSPADTTTGELFF. The CDR3 DNA follows: TGTGCCAGCAGTCCCGCGGACACAACCACCGGGGAGCTGTTTTTT.

This chain uses TRBV28 with TRBJ2-5, with 13 nucleotides matching TRBD2. The CDR3 runs to 16 residues. Germline V gives CDR1 MDHEN, CDR2 SYDVKM. The trim removed 5 bases at V and 11 bases at J, leaving 14 bases unmatched. CDR3 nucleotide sequence: TGTGCCAGCAGTGTACAGGGACTAGCGGGACAAAGAGAGCAGTACTTC. This gives the protein CASSVQGLAGQREQYF.

This rearrangement joins TRBV4-3 to TRBJ2-7, with TRBD2 matching 9 bases. Germline V CDR1 and CDR2: LGHNA, YSLEER. The J segment lost 3 bases and the V segment lost 0 bases, leaving 3 bases of the junction unmatched. This CDR3 is 15 amino acids long. CDR3 DNA sequence: TGCGCCAGCAGCCAAGATGCTAGCGGGATCTACGAGCAGTACTTC. Encoded protein: CASSQDASGIYEQYF.

The chain joins TRBV27 to TRBJ1-2, with D tentatively TRBD1 (5 bases). There are 16 residues in the CDR3. Germline V gene sequence: CDR1 MNHEY, CDR2 SMNVEV (reference sequence). V gave up 0 bases and J gave up 0 bases, with 11 bases separating them. This CDR3 is CASSLSGLTANYGYTF. The CDR3 nucleotides are TGTGCCAGCAGTTTATCGGGACTCACAGCTAACTATGGCTACACCTTC.

As to this clone: The same CDR3 can be traced to other DNA sequences in this sample. The chain is built from TRBV7-9 and TRBJ2-3, with TRBD1 matching over 7 bases. CDR3 size: 16 residues. The germline CDR1 and CDR2 sequences are SEHNR and FQNEAQ (reference sequence). V was pared by 4 bases and J by 3 bases, with 10 bases of the junction left unmatched. The CDR3 loop reads CASSSPDRVGTDTQYF. In DNA form, the CDR3 reads TGTGCCAGCAGCTCTCCAGACAGGGTCGGGACAGATACGCAGTATTTT. The full variable domain, rest sourced from reference TRBV7-9 and TRBJ2-3, is DTGVSQNPRHKITKRGQNVTFRCDPISEHNRLYWYRQTLGQGPEFLTYFQNEAQLEKSRLLSDRFSAERPKGSFSTLEIQRTEQGDSAMYLCASSSPDRVGTDTQYFGPGTRLTVL.

The chain combines TRBV5-4 with TRBJ1-3; TRBD1 might be the D (5 bases). Germline values: CDR1 SGHNT, CDR2 YYREEE (reference sequence). The CDR3 is made up of 16 amino acids. The V end was cut by 4 bases, the J end by 0 bases, with 14 bases between. CDR3 coding DNA: TGTGCCAGCAGCCTCGCGGGGGAGGGCTCTGGAAACACCATATATTTT. It is translated as CASSLAGEGSGNTIYF.

The chain couples TRBV11-1 to TRBJ2-2; TRBD2 matches 10 bases. This CDR3 contains 15 residues. The ends lost 2 bases at V and 6 bases at J; junction bases unmatched: 3. Germline CDR1 and CDR2: SGHAT and FQDESV (reference sequence). CDR3 in DNA: TGTGCCAGCAGCTTATCCCTAGCGGGAGCCGGGGAGCTGTTTTTT. This translates into CASSLSLAGAGELFF.